Below are 28 T cell receptor beta chains sequenced from a single sample in a study of tumor-infiltrating lymphocytes in primary liver carcinoma. Priming with a constant-region primer yielded TCR beta cDNA from 450 to 600 ng total RNA. TCR beta libraries came from three nested multiplex PCR rounds using slightly modified ARM-PCR. The opening two PCR rounds, around 10 cycles each, paired TRBV1-TRBV30 forward primers with a C-beta reverse primer. In TCRdb, the multiplex PCR reads were re-called with MiXCR into one record per CDR3 protein. Among about 310,000 distinct CDR3 sequences listed, roughly three fifths were seen once. Unsorted whole blood yielded blood RNA, and germline DNA was extracted as well. The sample taken for sequencing was peripheral blood. These TCRs come from a woman in her twenties or thirties with primary liver carcinoma and hepatitis B virus infection.

This clonotype was picked up many times. The V call is TRBV12-3 or TRBV12-4, the J call TRBJ1-5, with no clear D. The CDR3 sequence is 14 residues long. V shed 3 bases and J shed 0 bases, with 6 bases lying between them. CDR3 DNA: TGTGCCAGCAGTTTGCTCTATAGCAATCAGCCCCAGCATTTT. Residues: CASSLLYSNQPQHF.

This clonotype was seen at least ten times. The chain combines TRBV29-1 with TRBJ2-7; D is ambiguous. Deletions cut 4 bases from V and 3 bases from J, with 10 bases between. Germline CDR1 reads SQVTM; CDR2 reads ANQGSEA. The CDR3 consists of 12 residues. In DNA, the CDR3 is TGCAGCGTTGTGGGCAGCAGCTACGAGCAGTACTTC. Translated: CSVVGSSYEQYF.

The rearrangement joins TRBV7-9 to TRBJ2-2; D call uncertain. V lost 0 bases, J lost 4 bases, and 15 bases lay in between. Germline V gene sequence: CDR1 SEHNR, CDR2 FQNEAQ (reference sequence). The CDR3 is 17 amino acids. This CDR3 is CASSLATTVGPTGELFF. The CDR3 bases are TGTGCCAGCAGCTTAGCGACCACAGTGGGCCCCACCGGGGAGCTGTTTTTT. Together with reference TRBV7-9 and TRBJ2-2, the CDR3 gives the full variable domain: DTGVSQNPRHKITKRGQNVTFRCDPISEHNRLYWYRQTLGQGPEFLTYFQNEAQLEKSRLLSDRFSAERPKGSFSTLEIQRTEQGDSAMYLCASSLATTVGPTGELFFGEGSRLTVL.

The rearrangement links TRBV5-1 to TRBJ2-7; no clear D gene. CDR3 length equals 13 residues. Trimming shortened V by 2 bases and J by 0 bases, and 6 bases separated the two germline ends. Germline V gene data show CDR1 as SGHRS and CDR2 as YFSETQ. The CDR3 here is CASSLYSSYEQYF. CDR3 coding DNA: TGCGCCAGCAGCTTATATAGCTCCTACGAGCAGTACTTC.

This clonotype was seen many times. The chain has TRBV12-3 or TRBV12-4 and TRBJ2-3; 10 nucleotides align to TRBD2. This CDR3 spans 15 amino acids. Trimming at V came to 6 bases and at J to 7 bases, leaving 10 bases not matched to a gene. The CDR3 protein is CASRSEREGLNTQYF. The CDR3 DNA is TGTGCCAGCAGATCCGAGCGGGAGGGCTTAAATACGCAGTATTTT.

This clonotype was recorded a few times. The rearrangement links TRBV6-6 to TRBJ2-1; 10 bases are a match to TRBD2. The CDR3 has 16 residues. V shed 2 bases and J 7 bases; nucleotides not matched to a gene: 8. CDR1 is MNHNY and CDR2 is SVGAGI in the germline V gene (reference sequence). The DNA for the CDR3 is TGTGCCAGCAGTTACAGCAGCGGGAGGGCCCAGAATGAGCAGTTCTTC. Residues: CASSYSSGRAQNEQFF.

The sample holds one count of this clonotype. The CDR3 bases are TGTGCCTGGAGTGTAAGACTAGCGGGAGACTACGAGCAGTACTTC. Its translation: CAWSVRLAGDYEQYF. The chain has TRBV30 and TRBJ2-7, with 12 bases aligning to TRBD2. V lost 0 bases and J lost 3; bases outside the gene matches: 3. Germline loops: CDR1 GTSNPN, CDR2 SVGIG (reference sequence). This CDR3 has 15 amino acids.

In regard to this clonotype: One junction end disagrees with the germline gene, perhaps due to a read error. The chain has TRBV6-2 or TRBV6-3 and TRBJ2-5, with a possible D match to TRBD1 (6 bases). The CDR3 runs to 17 residues. The germline V gene encodes CDR1 MNHEY and CDR2 SVGEGT. The CDR3 spells CASSHRGEGVMGETQYF. Written as DNA, the CDR3 is TGTGCCAGCTCTCACCGCGGAGAGGGGGTGATGGGAGAGACCCAGTATTTC.

The chain carries TRBV4-3 and TRBJ2-1; TRBD1 might be the D (5 bases). The CDR3 covers 14 residues. Between the trimmed V and J ends, which lost 4 bases and 8 bases, there was a span of 15 bases. Germline values: CDR1 LGHNA, CDR2 YSLEER. CDR3 protein: CASSLDGHGDEQFF. CDR3 nucleotides: TGCGCCAGCAGCCTGGACGGACATGGCGATGAGCAGTTCTTC.

The chain joins TRBV6-2 or TRBV6-3 to TRBJ2-1, with 7 nucleotides matching TRBD2. The junction had 15 bases not matched to a gene; V was cut back by 6 bases and J by 7 bases. Germline V CDR1 and CDR2: MNHEY, SVGEGT. This CDR3 comprises 16 residues. CDR3: CASRPTSALNVNEQFF. DNA for the CDR3: TGTGCCAGCAGACCTACTAGCGCCCTTAATGTGAATGAGCAGTTCTTC.

Note on this clonotype: Germline is not matched at one junction end, which may reflect a read error. This chain joins TRBV12-3 or TRBV12-4 and TRBJ1-1, with D unresolved. The CDR3 runs 13 residues. CDR3 region: CVSSLAGNTEAFF. The CDR3 region has the DNA TGTGTCAGCAGTTTAGCAGGAAACACTGAAGCTTTCTTT.

This clonotype was detected once. At one end, the junction sequence differs from germline, possibly due to a read error. The rearrangement joins TRBV11-3 to TRBJ2-7; D may be TRBD2 (6 bases). The length of the CDR3 is 15 residues. The germline gives CDR1 SGHNT, CDR2 YENEEA. Written as DNA, the CDR3 is TGTGCCAGCGGCTATATGGGGAGGTTGGGCTACGAGCAGTATTTC. This sequence encodes CASGYMGRLGYEQYF.

The chain uses TRBV6-2 or TRBV6-3 and TRBJ2-3; D unclear. Germline values: CDR1 MNHEY, CDR2 SVGEGT. This CDR3 is built from 15 residues. V was cut by 5 bases and J by 5 bases, with 17 bases left in between. This chain's CDR3 is CASSKYNIALDTQYF. The CDR3 coding sequence is TGTGCCAGCAGTAAATACAATATCGCCCTAGATACGCAGTATTTT.

The chain recombines TRBV6-2 or TRBV6-3 with TRBJ2-7, with D possibly matching TRBD2 (7 bases). The CDR3 is 11 residues long. Germline V gives CDR1 MNHEY, CDR2 SVGEGT. For the CDR3, the DNA is TGTGCTTGCGGGGGCGCGGGTGAGAAGTACTTC. It encodes CACGGAGEKYF.

The rearrangement uses TRBV6-6 and TRBJ2-7; the D is unclear. Germline CDR1 is MNHNY and CDR2 is SVGAGI (reference sequence). The V end lost 11 bases, the J end lost 1 base, and 18 bases lay between the germline ends. The CDR3 runs to 14 residues. CDR3 DNA: TGTGCCTGTAGTTTAGGGCACCCTTCCTACGAGCAGTACTTC. This gives the protein CACSLGHPSYEQYF.

This chain connects TRBV7-8 to TRBJ1-1, with 7 bases aligning to TRBD1. Germline V gene lookup returns CDR1 SGHVS and CDR2 FQNEAQ. V shed 6 bases and J 4 bases; nucleotides not matched to a gene: 5. There are 13 residues in the CDR3. The CDR3 DNA reads TGTGCCAGCAGTTCACAGGGGATCACTGAAGCTTTCTTT. This gives the protein CASSSQGITEAFF.

This clonotype was observed a few times. The V and J genes are TRBV12-3 or TRBV12-4 and TRBJ2-1, with D unclear. V gave up 3 bases and J gave up 2 bases, with 14 bases separating them. This CDR3 is built from 16 residues. The CDR3: CASSFRLVAPYNEQFF. In DNA, the CDR3 is TGTGCCAGCAGTTTTCGGCTAGTCGCGCCCTACAATGAGCAGTTCTTC.

This clonotype was counted ten times or more. The J gene is TRBJ1-3, the V gene TRBV29-1; D unresolved. V was cut by 4 bases and J by 15 bases, with 16 bases left in between. The length of the CDR3 is 11 residues. Per the germline V gene, CDR1 is SQVTM and CDR2 is ANQGSEA. This CDR3 is CSVAAGRTSYF. The CDR3 coding sequence is TGCAGCGTTGCGGCGGGGAGGACCTCATATTTT.

This chain uses TRBV6-1 with TRBJ2-3; TRBD1 might be the D (5 bases). The end of the DNA fits TRBJ1-5 better, so the J call may be wrong. There are 15 residues in the CDR3. The germline CDR1 and CDR2 sequences are MNHNS and SASEGT. The CDR3 bases are TGTGCCAGCAGGCTCCTGGCTGAGTACACAGGTACGCAGCATTTT. Translating gives CASRLLAEYTGTQHF.

This clonotype showed up just a few times. The chain has TRBV6-1 and TRBJ2-2; D may match TRBD1 or TRBD2 (7 bases each). Germline V lookup: CDR1 MNHNS, CDR2 SASEGT. The ends were cut back, 6 bases at V and 1 base at J, with 15 bases in the middle. The CDR3 sequence is 16 residues long. In DNA, the CDR3 is TGTGCCAGCAGACCAGGGGGGGGAGTGAACACCGGGGAGCTGTTTTTT. Its translation is CASRPGGGVNTGELFF.

Turning to this clonotype: As the CDR3 is not closed by the conserved phenylalanine or tryptophan, this likely results from a read error. The limits of the CDR3 on the DNA are not certain, so only TCRdb's listed CDR3 is given. The chain has TRBV10-3 and TRBJ2-1. The CDR3 contains 12 residues when both ends are counted. Germline loops: CDR1 ENHRY, CDR2 SYGVKD. The CDR3 loop is CAISEDVGEQSY.

The rearrangement joins TRBV29-1 to TRBJ2-7; 8 bases fit TRBD1. From germline, CDR1 is SQVTM and CDR2 ANQGSEA. The V segment lost 5 bases and the J segment 4 bases; nucleotides outside the gene matches: 13. CDR3 length: 15 amino acids. The CDR3, as DNA: TGCAGCGTTCCCGAAACAGGGGGGCCTTATTACGAGCAGTACTTC. Protein sequence: CSVPETGGPYYEQYF.

Comment on this clonotype: One junction end disagrees with the germline gene, perhaps due to a read error. The chain combines TRBV7-9 with TRBJ1-2; unclear D gene. This CDR3 region has 14 residues. CDR1 SEHNR and CDR2 FQNEAQ come from the germline V gene (reference sequence). The CDR3 here is CASSLLSRDYGYTF. As DNA, the CDR3 is TGTGCCAGCAGCTTACTTAGTCGAGACTATGGTTACACCTTC.

About this clonotype itself: This may arise from a read error, as a much more abundant clone is one base away. The chain carries TRBV6-2 or TRBV6-3 and TRBJ2-1; 8 positions agree with TRBD1. J was trimmed by 9 bases and V by 2 bases; bases with no gene match: 9. Germline CDR1 MNHEY, CDR2 SVGEGT. The CDR3 covers 15 residues. The CDR3: CASSYSYRGLREQFF. In nucleotides, the CDR3 is TGTGCCAGCAGTTACAGTTACAGGGGGTTGCGTGAGCAGTTCTTC.

Notes on this clonotype: A much larger clone is a single base away; this may be a read error. The rearrangement links TRBV12-3 or TRBV12-4 to TRBJ2-1, with 12 nucleotides matching TRBD2. V gave up 6 bases and J gave up 5 bases; unmatched junction bases: 8. This CDR3 has 16 residues. Here the CDR3 DNA reads TGTGCCAGCAGCTTCCAACTAGCGGGGGGAAACAATGAGCAGTTCTTC. It translates to CASSFQLAGGNNEQFF.

V is TRBV28 and J is TRBJ2-7, with D maybe TRBD1 (6 bases). This CDR3 has 14 amino acids. Between the trimmed V and J ends, which lost 6 bases and 6 bases, there was a span of 18 bases. Germline V gene data show CDR1 as MDHEN and CDR2 as SYDVKM. This CDR3 reads CASSPRRDIPEQYF. DNA of the CDR3: TGTGCCAGCAGCCCTCGCAGGGACATCCCCGAGCAGTACTTC. The full variable domain, with the rest looked up from reference TRBV28 and TRBJ2-7, is DVKVTQSSRYLVKRTGEKVFLECVQDMDHENMFWYRQDPGLGLRLIYFSYDVKMKEKGDIPEGYSVSREKKERFSLILESASTNQTSMYLCASSPRRDIPEQYFGPGTRLTVT.

This rearrangement joins TRBV5-6 to TRBJ2-1; TRBD2 aligns across 7 bases. Trimming took 1 base from V and 3 from J; bases not matched to a gene: 7. This CDR3 spans 16 amino acids. Germline CDR1 and CDR2: SGHDT and YYEEEE. The CDR3 DNA reads TGTGCCAGCAGCTTGCTTGTCGCTAGCGGCTACAATGAGCAGTTCTTC. Amino acids: CASSLLVASGYNEQFF.

Comments on this clonotype: A much larger clone differs by one base, so this may be a read error. The chain carries TRBV6-2 or TRBV6-3 and TRBJ1-5; D call uncertain. There are 14 residues in the CDR3. Looked up from germline, CDR1 is MNHEY and CDR2 is SVGEGT. CDR3 region: CACSYKVTNQPQHF. DNA for the CDR3: TGTGCCTGCAGTTACAAAGTGACCAATCAGCCCCAGCATTTT.